The 32 T cell receptor beta chains presented below share a single source sample, sequenced in a study of naive and memory T cell subsets. Both TRBC1 and TRBC2 were covered by a beta constant-region primer of two equimolar oligonucleotides. From the UMI-ligation and nested PCR reads, TCRdb called clonotypes with MiXCR, one entry per CDR3 protein. The sample lists more than 4,000 distinct CDR3 sequences, approximately 7.5% seen once, with 83% in the top ten. Sequencing was done on a sample of CD4+ TEMRA cells from blood. The subset was: effector memory re-expressing CD45RA, CD45RA+ CD27-. Receptors originate from a human donor in good health.

This clonotype has a count of ten or more. The chain uses TRBV12-5 and TRBJ1-2; TRBD1 matches 10 bases. Germline loops: CDR1 LGHNT, CDR2 FRNRAP. CDR3 size: 13 residues. Trimming removed 5 bases from V and 7 bases from J; junction bases left unmatched: 4. For the CDR3, the DNA is TGTGCTAGTGGTACCGGGACAGGGGTTGGCTACACCTTC. Amino acid sequence: CASGTGTGVGYTF. The entire variable domain, with the rest obtained from reference TRBV12-5 and TRBJ1-2, is as follows: DARVTQTPRHKVTEMGQEVTMRCQPILGHNTVFWYRQTMMQGLELLAYFRNRAPLDDSGMPKDRFSAEMPDATLATLKIQPSEPRDSAVYFCASGTGTGVGYTFGSGTRLTVV.

In its sample, this clonotype was seen many times. The chain recombines TRBV12-3 or TRBV12-4 with TRBJ2-3; D gene ambiguous. V was trimmed by 0 bases and J by 6 bases, leaving 7 bases between them. CDR3 length: 13 amino acids. CDR3 nucleotides: TGTGCCAGCAGTTTAGCGCGGCGGGATACGCAGTATTTT. It translates to CASSLARRDTQYF.

V gene TRBV3-1 combines with J gene TRBJ1-5, with D perhaps matching TRBD1 (6 bases). Trimming cost V 0 bases and J 6 bases, with 15 bases left between them. Germline loops: CDR1 LGHDT, CDR2 YNNKEL (reference sequence). The CDR3 extends over 16 amino acids. The CDR3 DNA reads TGTGCCAGCAGCCAAGATTTGGGGGGGGCAGCTCAGCCCCAGCATTTT. Its translation is CASSQDLGGAAQPQHF.

This clonotype was counted ten times or more. The genes are TRBV2 and TRBJ2-7; 7 nucleotides align to TRBD2. The CDR3 is 15 amino acids. The germline V gene has CDR1 SNHLY and CDR2 FYNNEI. The junction had 9 bases not matched to a gene; V was cut back by 2 bases and J by 5 bases. CDR3 amino acids: CASSETAGALNEQYF. The CDR3 DNA reads TGTGCCAGCAGTGAAACGGCGGGAGCCCTAAACGAGCAGTACTTC. The whole variable domain, remainder taken from reference TRBV2 and TRBJ2-7, is EPEVTQTPSHQVTQMGQEVILRCVPISNHLYFYWYRQILGQKVEFLVSFYNNEISEKSEIFDDQFSVERPDGSNFTLKIRSTKLEDSAMYFCASSETAGALNEQYFGPGTRLTVT.

This clonotype is labeled as medium-sized. This chain joins TRBV6-4 and TRBJ2-2; possible D gene TRBD2, 5 bases. The germline gives CDR1 MRHNA, CDR2 SNTAGT. The CDR3 has 15 amino acids. V was clipped by 5 bases and J by 3 bases, with 13 bases between them. The CDR3 DNA follows: TGTGCCAGCAGTAACTACGGAGGAGACACCGGGGAGCTGTTTTTT. Its translation is CASSNYGGDTGELFF.

In this sample, this clonotype turned up many times. The J gene is TRBJ2-7, the V gene TRBV27; D possibly uses TRBD1 or TRBD2 (5 bases each). The CDR3 sequence is 19 residues long. V lost 3 bases to trimming and J lost 3 bases, with 27 bases between them. Germline assignment: CDR1 MNHEY and CDR2 SMNVEV (reference sequence). CDR3 protein: CASSFPIPELPGPSYEQYF. In DNA form, the CDR3 reads TGTGCCAGCAGTTTTCCGATTCCCGAGCTCCCGGGACCGAGCTACGAGCAGTACTTC.

The J gene is TRBJ2-1, the V gene TRBV20-1; 12 bases are a match to TRBD2. Per germline, CDR1 DFQATT and CDR2 SNEGSKA (reference sequence). The trim removed 7 bases at V and 2 bases at J, leaving 9 bases unmatched. This CDR3 spans 16 amino acids. The CDR3 loop is CSVWTSGMGTYNEQFF. CDR3 coding DNA: TGCAGTGTTTGGACTAGCGGGATGGGGACCTACAATGAGCAGTTCTTC.

Within the sample, this clonotype is medium-sized. V and J are TRBV2 and TRBJ2-1; D uncertain. V gave up 3 bases and J gave up 0 bases, with 9 bases separating them. The CDR3 sequence is 15 residues long. CDR1 SNHLY and CDR2 FYNNEI come from the germline V gene. The CDR3 DNA reads as TGTGCCAGCAGTGAGGGGTGGGTCTCCTACAATGAGCAGTTCTTC. It is translated as CASSEGWVSYNEQFF.

The chain is built from TRBV5-1 and TRBJ2-5, with D perhaps matching TRBD1 (6 bases). The germline V and J ends were trimmed by 0 bases and 7 bases, with 13 bases remaining between them. CDR1 and CDR2 from the germline V gene are SGHRS and YFSETQ. The CDR3 is 14 residues long. CDR3 DNA: TGCGCCAGCAGCTTGGACAGGGCGCCGGGGACCCAGTACTTC. Residues: CASSLDRAPGTQYF.

In this sample, this clonotype is medium-sized. The chain carries TRBV20-1 and TRBJ2-7; 7 nucleotides align to TRBD2. The V gene end was trimmed by 3 bases and the J gene end by 6 bases; junction bases not matched to a gene: 14. Per germline, CDR1 DFQATT and CDR2 SNEGSKA (reference sequence). The CDR3 covers 15 residues. CDR3: CSARGISGKWGEQYF. CDR3 sequence (DNA): TGCAGTGCTAGGGGGATAAGCGGGAAGTGGGGCGAGCAGTACTTC.

This clonotype was picked up a small number of times. J is TRBJ2-7 and V is TRBV28; 8 nucleotides align to TRBD2. This CDR3 is built from 16 residues. The germline gives CDR1 MDHEN, CDR2 SYDVKM. The CDR3 coding sequence is TGTGCCAGCAGGCTGTGGGGAGCGGGAGTCTCCTACGAGCAGGAAGTC. This translates into CASRLWGAGVSYEQEV.

This sequence joins TRBV12-3 or TRBV12-4 and TRBJ1-2; tentatively, D is TRBD1 (6 bases). The CDR3 sequence is 13 residues long. Trimming shortened V by 5 bases and J by 2 bases, and 9 bases separated the two germline ends. The CDR3 nucleotides are TGTGCCAGCAGTACAGGACAGAACTATGGCTACACCTTC. It translates to CASSTGQNYGYTF.

This clonotype was detected many times. This chain connects TRBV3-1 to TRBJ2-5; TRBD2 might be the D (6 bases). V shed 4 bases and J shed 2 bases, with 17 bases lying between them. The CDR3 spans 16 residues. In germline, CDR1 is LGHDT, CDR2 YNNKEL (reference sequence). CDR3 in amino acids: CASSLSGSVRQETQYF. The CDR3 bases are TGTGCCAGCAGCCTCTCCGGGAGTGTCCGTCAAGAGACCCAGTACTTC.

This clonotype was detected ten times or more. The chain carries TRBV7-9 and TRBJ2-1, with 13 bases matching TRBD2. The V gene's germline CDR1 is SEHNR and CDR2 FQNEAQ (reference sequence). The ends lost 5 bases at V and 9 bases at J; junction bases unmatched: 10. This CDR3 is built from 16 residues. The CDR3 DNA reads as TGTGCCAGCAGCCCCGCTTGGACTAGCGGGAGAAGTGAGCAGTTCTTC. This translates into CASSPAWTSGRSEQFF.

CDR3 amino acids: CASAERDTDSPWANYGYTF. CDR3 sequence (DNA): TGTGCCAGCGCTGAAAGGGACACAGACTCCCCTTGGGCCAACTATGGCTACACCTTC. V usage is TRBV25-1 and J usage is TRBJ1-2, with a tentative D call TRBD1 (6 bases). The CDR3 length is 19 residues. The germline CDR1 and CDR2 sequences are MGHDK and SYGVNS. Trimming took off 8 bases at V and 2 bases at J, with 30 bases between the two ends.

This clonotype was seen repeatedly, ten times or more. The genes are TRBV6-2 or TRBV6-3 and TRBJ1-5; a weak D match, TRBD1 (5 bases). Germline V gives CDR1 MNHEY, CDR2 SVGEGT. The length of the CDR3 is 12 residues. V lost 8 bases and J lost 4, with 9 bases in between. The chain's CDR3 is CASWGGNQPQHF. The DNA of the CDR3 is TGTGCCAGCTGGGGGGGGAATCAGCCCCAGCATTTT.

As to this clonotype: Being one base from a much bigger clone, this may be a read error. This chain uses TRBV5-4 with TRBJ1-6; no clear D. With 0 bases removed from V and 9 bases from J, the gap between germline ends came to 16 bases. Germline CDR1 and CDR2: SGHNT and YYREEE (reference sequence). The CDR3 sequence is 16 residues long. The CDR3 DNA reads TGTGCCAGCAGCTTGGGGGCAGTTTGTGGGGTTTCACCCCTCCACTTT. It is translated as CASSLGAVCGVSPLHF.

This chain joins TRBV19 and TRBJ1-4; a possible D gene is TRBD1 (6 bases). Trimming pared 5 bases from V and 7 bases from J, leaving 32 bases between. CDR3 length: 20 residues. Germline V CDR1 and CDR2: LNHDA, SQIVND (reference sequence). This chain's CDR3 is CASSSRKGGALYRISEKLFF. The CDR3 DNA reads TGTGCCAGTAGTTCCCGGAAAGGGGGAGCACTCTACCGCATCTCTGAAAAACTGTTTTTT. Combining the CDR3 with reference TRBV19 and TRBJ1-4 gives the whole variable domain DGGITQSPKYLFRKEGQNVTLSCEQNLNHDAMYWYRQDPGQGLRLIYYSQIVNDFQKGDIAEGYSVSREKKESFPLTVTSAQKNPTAFYLCASSSRKGGALYRISEKLFFGSGTQLSVL.

This clonotype was seen at least ten times. The genes are TRBV9 and TRBJ2-5, with TRBD2 identical over 12 bases. This CDR3 has 15 residues. V trimming: 4 bases; J trimming: 5 bases; junction bases outside the gene matches: 6. The germline CDR1 and CDR2 sequences are SGDLS and YYNGEE. Here the CDR3 DNA reads TGTGCCAGCAGCACGACTAGCGGGAGTCGGGAGACCCAGTACTTC. The encoded protein is CASSTTSGSRETQYF.

The chain links TRBV7-2 to TRBJ1-1, with D possibly matching TRBD1 (6 bases). Trimming removed 3 bases from V and 0 bases from J, with 11 bases in between. Germline CDR1 SGHTA, CDR2 FQGNSA. This CDR3 comprises 15 residues. CDR3 residues: CASSFGTPVNTEAFF. CDR3 nucleotide sequence: TGTGCCAGCAGCTTTGGGACACCAGTGAACACTGAAGCTTTCTTT.

This clonotype has at least ten counts. Since a much larger clone is just one base distant, this may be a read error. The V and J genes are TRBV6-2 or TRBV6-3 and TRBJ1-5; no definite D call. CDR3 length equals 17 residues. V was shortened by 2 bases and J by 1 base, with 15 bases between the two germline ends. Looked up from germline, CDR1 is MNHEY and CDR2 is SVGEGT. The CDR3: CASSYNPGGASNQPQHF. CDR3 nucleotides: TGTGCCAGCAGTTACAATCCTGGAGGTGCAAGCAATCAGCCCCAGCATTTT.

This clonotype was counted many times. The chain uses TRBV12-5 and TRBJ2-1; D is ambiguous. The germline gives CDR1 LGHNT, CDR2 FRNRAP. There are 14 residues in the CDR3. With 4 bases removed from V and 0 bases from J, the gap between germline ends came to 7 bases. This chain's CDR3 is CASGSRNSYNEQFF. CDR3 coding DNA: TGTGCTAGTGGTTCTAGAAACTCCTACAATGAGCAGTTCTTC.

This clonotype was seen at least ten times. The chain combines TRBV4-1 with TRBJ1-5; D gene uncertain. The CDR3 has 13 amino acids. Between the trimmed V and J ends, which lost 0 bases and 9 bases, there was a span of 9 bases. CDR1 and CDR2 (germline): MGHRA, YSYEKL. CDR3 residues: CASSQDPQRPQHF. DNA of the CDR3: TGCGCCAGCAGCCAAGACCCCCAAAGGCCCCAGCATTTT.

As concerns this clonotype: This could be a read error, since a much larger clone is one nucleotide away. V gene TRBV2 combines with J gene TRBJ2-1; tentative D call: TRBD2 (6 bases). The germline V gene has CDR1 SNHLY and CDR2 FYNNEI. This CDR3 contains 12 residues. The DNA for the CDR3 is TGTGCCAACAGTACGGAGGGCCATGAGCAGTTCTTC. It encodes CANSTEGHEQFF.

This clonotype has a count of ten or more. V gene TRBV6-6 combines with J gene TRBJ2-5, with D perhaps matching TRBD1 or TRBD2 (5 bases each). Trimming left V 6 bases short and J 5 bases short, with 16 bases between. CDR3 length: 14 amino acids. Germline V gene data show CDR1 as MNHNY and CDR2 as SVGAGI (reference sequence). DNA of the CDR3: TGTGCCAGCAGCCCCGGGTCCGGGACGGAGACCCAGTACTTC. Encoded protein: CASSPGSGTETQYF.

This sequence joins TRBV12-3 or TRBV12-4 and TRBJ2-2; 9 nucleotides match TRBD2. With V trimmed by 8 bases and J by 5 bases, 6 bases remained unmatched. This CDR3 comprises 14 residues. The CDR3 coding sequence is TGTGCCAGCCTTAGCGGGAGCGTTACCGGGGAGCTGTTTTTT. Protein product: CASLSGSVTGELFF.

This clonotype appeared many times. The chain combines TRBV20-1 with TRBJ2-3; a possible D gene is TRBD2 (6 bases). Germline V gene data show CDR1 as DFQATT and CDR2 as SNEGSKA (reference sequence). This CDR3 is 15 amino acids long. Trimming took off 0 bases at V and 2 bases at J, with 12 bases between the two ends. The CDR3 region is CSARDAGLITDTQYF. CDR3 in DNA: TGCAGTGCTAGAGACGCGGGACTCATCACAGATACGCAGTATTTT.

This clonotype was seen ten or more times. The chain joins TRBV5-4 to TRBJ2-6, with TRBD1 matching over 8 bases. Germline CDR1 reads SGHNT; CDR2 reads YYREEE (reference sequence). The CDR3 contains 19 residues. The V gene end was trimmed by 0 bases and the J gene end by 2 bases; junction bases not matched to a gene: 10. The CDR3 DNA reads as TGTGCCAGCAGCTTGGGGCGGCGGCAGGGGGCGCCTGGGGCCAACGTCCTGACTTTC. Translation gives CASSLGRRQGAPGANVLTF.

A few counts support this clonotype. The chain has TRBV3-1 and TRBJ2-1, with 8 bases identical to TRBD2. The CDR3 is made up of 16 amino acids. Germline CDR1 LGHDT, CDR2 YNNKEL (reference sequence). The ends lost 2 bases at V and 5 bases at J; junction bases unmatched: 8. The CDR3 reads CASSQYGGRSNNEQFF. CDR3 DNA sequence: TGTGCCAGCAGCCAATATGGCGGGAGGTCGAACAATGAGCAGTTCTTC.

Many counts were recorded for this clonotype. The gene calls are TRBV20-1 and TRBJ2-2, with 12 bases aligning to TRBD2. CDR3 size: 15 residues. J was trimmed by 4 bases and V by 6 bases; bases with no gene match: 6. Germline CDR1 DFQATT, CDR2 SNEGSKA (reference sequence). Here the CDR3 reads CSALAGGSGTGELFF. The CDR3 DNA follows: TGCAGTGCACTAGCGGGAGGTTCAGGCACCGGGGAGCTGTTTTTT.

This clonotype was observed many times. This sequence joins TRBV20-1 and TRBJ2-5; 13 bases agree with TRBD2. The CDR3 spans 16 residues. The ends lost 6 bases at V and 5 bases at J; junction bases unmatched: 12. Germline CDR1 reads DFQATT; CDR2 reads SNEGSKA (reference sequence). The DNA of the CDR3 is TGCAGTGCCATCCGGACTAGCGGGAGTAGGGGGGAGACCCAGTACTTC. As protein: CSAIRTSGSRGETQYF.

This clonotype was recorded many times. The genes are TRBV25-1 and TRBJ1-2, with D maybe TRBD1 (6 bases). This CDR3 comprises 13 residues. Germline V lookup: CDR1 MGHDK, CDR2 SYGVNS. V dropped 4 bases and J dropped 4 bases, with 10 bases sitting between them. Here the CDR3 reads CASSADRPYGYTF. The CDR3 region has the DNA TGTGCCAGCAGTGCCGACAGGCCCTATGGCTACACCTTC.